A single sample gave rise to the 17 T cell receptor beta chains below, sequenced in a study of metastatic and nonmetastatic thyroid tumors. Thyroid surgery had not been preceded by any treatment in any patient. TCRdb used MiXCR to call clones anew from the PCR reads. The sample lists 6,000 to 8,500 clones; 3% to 3.5% were seen once. Material: tumor tissue. These receptor sequences come from a female donor with papillary thyroid cancer or a benign thyroid nodule (not recorded which). Some clones in this sample may be carry-over from other donors' samples.

This clone has only a few counts. This chain uses TRBV6-4 with TRBJ1-2; 8 bases map to TRBD1. Germline V lookup: CDR1 MRHNA, CDR2 SNTAGT. The length of the CDR3 is 14 residues. With V trimmed by 5 bases and J by 7 bases, 9 bases remained unmatched. CDR3 residues: CASSYTTGVGGYTF. CDR3 in DNA: TGTGCCAGCAGTTACACGACAGGGGTCGGTGGCTACACCTTC.

This clone has at least ten counts. The genes are TRBV9 and TRBJ2-5; weak D call: TRBD2 (6 bases). Germline CDR1 reads SGDLS; CDR2 reads YYNGEE. Trimming pared 0 bases from V and 4 bases from J, leaving 13 bases between. The CDR3 runs to 15 residues. CDR3 in DNA: TGTGCCAGCAGCGTAGGTGGGAGGAATATAGAGACCCAGTACTTC. Translation gives CASSVGGRNIETQYF.

This clone was detected ten times or more. The chain employs TRBV4-1 and TRBJ2-2, with TRBD2 as a possible D gene (5 bases). This CDR3 region has 14 residues. The ends were cut back, 4 bases at V and 1 base at J, with 7 bases in the middle. Germline lookup yields CDR1 MGHRA and CDR2 YSYEKL. The chain's CDR3 is CASSLGLNTGELFF. CDR3 sequence (DNA): TGCGCCAGCAGCCTAGGACTGAACACCGGGGAGCTGTTTTTT.

There are many counts of this clone. This chain joins TRBV18 and TRBJ1-5; weak D call: TRBD1 (5 bases). The V gene's germline CDR1 is KGHSH and CDR2 LQKENI. Trimming took 2 bases from V and 3 from J, leaving 8 bases between them. The CDR3 spans 14 residues. Here the CDR3 reads CASSPGASNQPQHF. The CDR3 nucleotides are TGTGCCAGCTCACCAGGGGCCTCCAATCAGCCCCAGCATTTT.

This clone has at least ten counts. The CDR3 DNA is TGTGCCAGCAGTGACGGGCAGGGCAGCTCCTACGAGCAGTACTTC. Amino acids: CASSDGQGSSYEQYF. The chain has TRBV2 and TRBJ2-7; D might be TRBD1 (5 bases). Deletions cut 3 bases from V and 0 bases from J, with 12 bases between. The CDR3 has 15 residues. Germline V gene data show CDR1 as SNHLY and CDR2 as FYNNEI.

The chain links TRBV13 to TRBJ2-1; TRBD2 aligns across 9 bases. V shed 4 bases and J 12 bases; nucleotides not matched to a gene: 16. This CDR3 has 16 residues. Germline assignment: CDR1 PRHDT and CDR2 FYEKMQ (reference sequence). CDR3 sequence: CASSSGRLAASGPQFF. The DNA of the CDR3 is TGTGCCAGCAGCTCAGGACGACTAGCGGCCTCGGGACCGCAGTTCTTC.

This clone was observed many times. This chain uses TRBV5-1 with TRBJ1-4, with D maybe TRBD1 (6 bases). Germline CDR1 is SGHRS and CDR2 is YFSETQ. Deletions cut 2 bases from V and 4 bases from J, with 9 bases between. The CDR3 is 14 amino acids. CDR3 in DNA: TGCGCCAGCAGCTTTACAGGGCTTAATGAAAAACTGTTTTTT. It is translated as CASSFTGLNEKLFF.

This clone has at least ten counts. The V gene is TRBV10-1, the J gene TRBJ1-1; the D is unclear. CDR3 length: 11 amino acids. V gave up 8 bases and J gave up 5 bases, with 9 bases separating them. Germline lookup yields CDR1 WNHNN and CDR2 SYGVQD (reference sequence). The CDR3, as DNA: TGCGCCAGCCTCGAGAGGACTGAAGCTTTCTTT. The encoded protein is CASLERTEAFF.

This clone has at least ten counts. This chain uses TRBV6-1 with TRBJ2-5; no clear D. V lost 6 bases and J 5 bases, leaving 10 bases between the germline ends. Germline lookup yields CDR1 MNHNS and CDR2 SASEGT. This CDR3 region has 12 residues. The CDR3 reads CASSTATETQYF. Written as DNA, the CDR3 is TGTGCCAGCAGCACAGCCACGGAGACCCAGTACTTC.

V usage is TRBV20-1 and J usage is TRBJ1-6; possibly TRBD1 for D (5 bases). Germline-derived CDR1 and CDR2 are DFQATT and SNEGSKA (reference sequence). There are 15 residues in the CDR3. Trimming removed 3 bases at V and 7 bases at J, with 16 bases between. The CDR3 bases are TGCAGTGCTAGTTTTCCCCCTGGGGGAAATTCACCCCTCCACTTT. Translated, it gives CSASFPPGGNSPLHF.

This clone was picked up many times. CDR3 residues: CASSSQLNYEQYF. The CDR3 DNA reads as TGTGCCAGCTCGTCACAGCTCAACTACGAGCAGTACTTC. The V call is TRBV18, the J call TRBJ2-7; no clear D. The germline V and J ends were trimmed by 6 bases and 3 bases, with 12 bases remaining between them. The germline gives CDR1 KGHSH, CDR2 LQKENI. The CDR3 extends over 13 amino acids.

This clone is medium-sized (0.01 to 0.1%) in the sample. The chain has TRBV11-1 and TRBJ2-6; D is uncertain. The germline V gene has CDR1 SGHAT and CDR2 FQDESV (reference sequence). V was shortened by 8 bases and J by 0 bases, with 5 bases between the two germline ends. The CDR3 loop spans 13 amino acids. Written as DNA, the CDR3 is TGTGCCAGCCGATTCTCTGGGGCCAACGTCCTGACTTTC. It translates to CASRFSGANVLTF.

This clone was detected many times. V gene TRBV28 combines with J gene TRBJ1-3, with D unresolved. Trimming took 5 bases from V and 4 from J, leaving 12 bases between them. From germline, CDR1 is MDHEN and CDR2 SYDVKM. The CDR3 is made up of 14 amino acids. The CDR3 sequence: CASSLTPGGNTIYF. The CDR3, as DNA: TGTGCCAGCAGTCTGACCCCGGGGGGAAACACCATATATTTT.

This clone was recorded many times. The rearrangement joins TRBV12-3 or TRBV12-4 to TRBJ2-1; 13 nucleotides line up with TRBD2. The CDR3 has 16 residues. V shed 7 bases and J 7 bases; nucleotides not matched to a gene: 10. The CDR3 spells CASTPPGLAGINEQFF. CDR3 nucleotides: TGTGCCAGCACCCCTCCGGGACTAGCGGGGATAAATGAGCAGTTCTTC.

This clone rates as medium-sized. The chain links TRBV20-1 to TRBJ1-1, with no clear D. Germline V CDR1 and CDR2: DFQATT, SNEGSKA (reference sequence). The CDR3 has 15 amino acids. V was cut by 3 bases and J by 3 bases, with 17 bases left in between. DNA of the CDR3: TGCAGTGCTAGCGACCCCCGCGGGGAAGACACTGAAGCTTTCTTT. Translating gives CSASDPRGEDTEAFF.

This clone is medium-sized (0.01 to 0.1%) in the sample. This chain connects TRBV5-1 to TRBJ2-1; 8 nucleotides line up with TRBD2. There are 15 residues in the CDR3. The germline V gene has CDR1 SGHRS and CDR2 YFSETQ. J was trimmed by 6 bases and V by 0 bases; bases with no gene match: 5. The CDR3 reads CASSLGTSQSNEQFF. The CDR3 DNA sequence: TGCGCCAGCAGCTTGGGGACTAGCCAGTCCAATGAGCAGTTCTTC.

V usage is TRBV11-1 and J usage is TRBJ2-2, with 11 bases matching TRBD2. Germline CDR1 reads SGHAT; CDR2 reads FQDESV (reference sequence). Trimming removed 5 bases from V and 0 bases from J; junction bases left unmatched: 5. The CDR3 runs to 17 residues. The CDR3 sequence: CASSERLAGTNTGELFF. Written as DNA, the CDR3 is TGTGCCAGCAGCGAACGACTAGCGGGGACGAACACCGGGGAGCTGTTTTTT.